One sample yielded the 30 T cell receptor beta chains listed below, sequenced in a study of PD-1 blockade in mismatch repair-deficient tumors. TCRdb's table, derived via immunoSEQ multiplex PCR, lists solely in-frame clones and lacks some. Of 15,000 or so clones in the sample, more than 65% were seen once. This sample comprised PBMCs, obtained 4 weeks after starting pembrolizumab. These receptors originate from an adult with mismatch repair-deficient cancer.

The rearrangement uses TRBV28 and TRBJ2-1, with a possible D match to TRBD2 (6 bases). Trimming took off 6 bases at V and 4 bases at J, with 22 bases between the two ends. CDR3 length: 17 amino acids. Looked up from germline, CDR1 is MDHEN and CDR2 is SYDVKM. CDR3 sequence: CASSPALAAGPYNEQFF. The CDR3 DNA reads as TGTGCCAGCAGCCCCGCTTTGGCGGCGGGACCATACAATGAGCAGTTCTTC. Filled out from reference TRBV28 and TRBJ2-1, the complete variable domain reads DVKVTQSSRYLVKRTGEKVFLECVQDMDHENMFWYRQDPGLGLRLIYFSYDVKMKEKGDIPEGYSVSREKKERFSLILESASTNQTSMYLCASSPALAAGPYNEQFFGPGTRLTVL.

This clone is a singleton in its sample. CDR3 amino acids: CARTGRREKLFF. CDR3 nucleotide sequence: TGTGCCAGAACAGGGCGAAGGGAAAAACTGTTTTTT. This chain links TRBV5-8 with TRBJ1-4; D perhaps matches TRBD1 (6 bases). The germline V gene has CDR1 SGHTS and CDR2 YDEGEE. V lost 8 bases and J lost 8, with 13 bases in between. The CDR3 is 12 residues long.

The chain's CDR3 is CASSAGRVTEAFF. The DNA for the CDR3 is TGCGCCAGCAGTGCTGGCAGGGTGACTGAAGCTTTCTTT. V is TRBV10-2 and J is TRBJ1-1, with D maybe TRBD1 (5 bases). V was clipped by 4 bases and J by 5 bases, with 11 bases between them. This CDR3 comprises 13 residues. CDR1 and CDR2 (germline): WSHSY, SAAADI.

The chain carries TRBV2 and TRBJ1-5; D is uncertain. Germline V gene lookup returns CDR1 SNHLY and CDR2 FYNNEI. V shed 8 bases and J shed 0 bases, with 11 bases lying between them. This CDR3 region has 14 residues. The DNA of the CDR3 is TGTGCCAGCGGAGGAATATATAGCAATCAGCCCCAGCATTTT. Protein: CASGGIYSNQPQHF.

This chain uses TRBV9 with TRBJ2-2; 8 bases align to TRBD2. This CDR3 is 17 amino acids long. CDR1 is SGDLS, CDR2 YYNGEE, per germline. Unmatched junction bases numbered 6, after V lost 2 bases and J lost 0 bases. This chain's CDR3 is CASSVFTSGANTGELFF. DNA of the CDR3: TGTGCCAGCAGCGTCTTCACTAGCGGCGCGAACACCGGGGAGCTGTTTTTT.

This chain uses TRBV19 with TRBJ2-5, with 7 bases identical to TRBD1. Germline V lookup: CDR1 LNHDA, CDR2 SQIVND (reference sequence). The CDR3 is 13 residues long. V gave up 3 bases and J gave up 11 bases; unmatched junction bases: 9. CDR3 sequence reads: CASSIGQVAEQYF. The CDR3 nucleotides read TGTGCCAGTAGTATCGGACAGGTGGCTGAGCAGTACTTC.

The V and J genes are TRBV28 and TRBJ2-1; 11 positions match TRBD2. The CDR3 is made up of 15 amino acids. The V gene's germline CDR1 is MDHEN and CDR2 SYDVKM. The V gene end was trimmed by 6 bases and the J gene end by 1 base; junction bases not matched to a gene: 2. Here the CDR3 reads CASRTSGASYNEQFF. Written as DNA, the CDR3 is TGTGCCAGCAGGACTAGCGGGGCTTCCTACAATGAGCAGTTCTTC.

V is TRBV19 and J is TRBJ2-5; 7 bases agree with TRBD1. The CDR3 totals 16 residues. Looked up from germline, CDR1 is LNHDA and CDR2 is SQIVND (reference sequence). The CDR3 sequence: CSPRRTNRGEKETQYF. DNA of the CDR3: TGTTCCCCCCGGAGAACCAACAGGGGTGAAAAAGAGACCCAGTACTTC. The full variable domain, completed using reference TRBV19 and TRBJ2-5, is DGGITQSPKYLFRKEGQNVTLSCEQNLNHDAMYWYRQDPGQGLRLIYYSQIVNDFQKGDIAEGYSVSREKKESFPLTVTSAQKNPTAFYLCSPRRTNRGEKETQYFGPGTRLLVL.

This chain's CDR3 is CASSPPPGLGYNEQFF. The CDR3 DNA sequence: TGTGCCAGCAGTCCCCCGCCGGGACTAGGCTACAATGAGCAGTTCTTC. The chain carries TRBV6-6 and TRBJ2-1, with 8 positions matching TRBD2. CDR1 is MNHNY and CDR2 is SVGAGI in the germline V gene (reference sequence). V gave up 5 bases and J gave up 3 bases; unmatched junction bases: 9. The CDR3 is 16 residues long.

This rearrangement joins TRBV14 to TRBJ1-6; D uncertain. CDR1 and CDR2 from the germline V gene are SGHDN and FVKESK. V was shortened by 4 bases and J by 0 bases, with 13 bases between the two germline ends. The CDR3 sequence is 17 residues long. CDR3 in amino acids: CASSPRFPGSYNSPLHF. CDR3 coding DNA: TGTGCCAGCAGCCCGCGCTTCCCCGGCTCCTATAATTCACCCCTCCACTTT. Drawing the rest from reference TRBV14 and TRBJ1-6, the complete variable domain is EAGVTQFPSHSVIEKGQTVTLRCDPISGHDNLYWYRRVMGKEIKFLLHFVKESKQDESGMPNNRFLAERTGGTYSTLKVQPAELEDSGVYFCASSPRFPGSYNSPLHFGNGTRLTVT.

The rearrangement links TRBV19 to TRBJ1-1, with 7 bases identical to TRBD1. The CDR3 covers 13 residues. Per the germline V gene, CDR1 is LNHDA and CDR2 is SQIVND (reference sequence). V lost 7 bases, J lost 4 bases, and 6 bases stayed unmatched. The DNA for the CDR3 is TGTGCCAGTAAAACAGGGGTGAGCACTGAAGCTTTCTTT. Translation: CASKTGVSTEAFF.

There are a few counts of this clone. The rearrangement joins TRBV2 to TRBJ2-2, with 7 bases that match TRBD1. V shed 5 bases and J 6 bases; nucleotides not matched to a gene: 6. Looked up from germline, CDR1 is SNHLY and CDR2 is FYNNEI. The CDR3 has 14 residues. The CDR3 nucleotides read TGTGCCAGCAGTCCAGACAGGGCCCCCGGGGAGCTGTTTTTT. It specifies CASSPDRAPGELFF.

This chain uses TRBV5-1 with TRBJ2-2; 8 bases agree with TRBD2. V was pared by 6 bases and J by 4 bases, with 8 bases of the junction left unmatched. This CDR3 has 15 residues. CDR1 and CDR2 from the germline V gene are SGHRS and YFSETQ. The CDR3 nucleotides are TGCGCCAGCAACTCTCAGCGGGAGCCCACCGGGGAGCTGTTTTTT. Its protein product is CASNSQREPTGELFF.

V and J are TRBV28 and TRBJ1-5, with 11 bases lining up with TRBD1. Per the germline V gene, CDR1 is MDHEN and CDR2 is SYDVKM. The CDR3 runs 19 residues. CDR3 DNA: TGTGACGGGCCTATTCTTGGGACAGGGGGTCTTAGACGGAATCAGCCCCAGCATTTT. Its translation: CDGPILGTGGLRRNQPQHF.

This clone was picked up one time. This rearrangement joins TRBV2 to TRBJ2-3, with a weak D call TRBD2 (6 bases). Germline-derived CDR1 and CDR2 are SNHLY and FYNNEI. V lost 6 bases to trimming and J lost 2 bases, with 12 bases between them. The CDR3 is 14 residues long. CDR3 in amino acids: CASRVGGDTDTQYF. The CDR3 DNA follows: TGTGCCAGCAGGGTGGGGGGTGACACAGATACGCAGTATTTT. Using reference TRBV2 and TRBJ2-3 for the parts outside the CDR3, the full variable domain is EPEVTQTPSHQVTQMGQEVILRCVPISNHLYFYWYRQILGQKVEFLVSFYNNEISEKSEIFDDQFSVERPDGSNFTLKIRSTKLEDSAMYFCASRVGGDTDTQYFGPGTRLTVL.

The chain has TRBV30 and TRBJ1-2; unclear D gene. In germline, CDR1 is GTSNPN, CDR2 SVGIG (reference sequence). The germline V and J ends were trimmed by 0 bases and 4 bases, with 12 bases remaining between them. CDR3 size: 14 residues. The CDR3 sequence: CAWSVSRLGYGYTF. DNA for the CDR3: TGTGCCTGGAGTGTCTCCAGGTTAGGCTATGGCTACACCTTC.

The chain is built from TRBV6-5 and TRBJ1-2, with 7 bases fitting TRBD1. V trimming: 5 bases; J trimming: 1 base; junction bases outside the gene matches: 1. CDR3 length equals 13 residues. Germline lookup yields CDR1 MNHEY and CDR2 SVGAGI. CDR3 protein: CASSHRGNYGYTF. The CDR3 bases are TGTGCCAGCAGTCACAGGGGTAACTATGGCTACACCTTC.

The CDR3, as DNA: TGTGCCAGCAGTTACTCCAGAAGCGGGGGATATGAAGCTTTCTTT. It is translated as CASSYSRSGGYEAFF. The rearrangement joins TRBV6-5 to TRBJ1-1, with D possibly being TRBD1 (5 bases). The CDR3 runs to 15 residues. The germline V gene encodes CDR1 MNHEY and CDR2 SVGAGI. The germline V and J ends were trimmed by 0 bases and 7 bases, with 15 bases remaining between them.

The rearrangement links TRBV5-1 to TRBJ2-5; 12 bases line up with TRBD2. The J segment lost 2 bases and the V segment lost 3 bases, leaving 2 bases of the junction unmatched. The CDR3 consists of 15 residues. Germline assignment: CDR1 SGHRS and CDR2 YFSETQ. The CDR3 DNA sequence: TGCGCCAGCAGCTGGGGGACTAGCGGGCAAGAGACCCAGTACTTC. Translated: CASSWGTSGQETQYF.

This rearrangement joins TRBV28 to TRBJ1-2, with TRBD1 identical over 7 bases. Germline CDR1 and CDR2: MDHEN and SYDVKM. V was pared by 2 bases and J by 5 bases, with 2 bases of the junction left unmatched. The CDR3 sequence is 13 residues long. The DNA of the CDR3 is TGTGCCAGCAGTTTACCCAGGGGGTATGGCTACACCTTC. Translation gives CASSLPRGYGYTF.

The CDR3 loop reads CASSPVAAPRTQYF. CDR3 sequence (DNA): TGTGCCAGCAGCCCCGTAGCGGCCCCAAGGACCCAGTACTTC. This chain joins TRBV7-3 and TRBJ2-5; D may be TRBD2 (6 bases). Per the germline V gene, CDR1 is SGHTA and CDR2 is FQGTGA. Trimming shortened V by 5 bases and J by 7 bases, and 17 bases separated the two germline ends. The CDR3 is 14 amino acids.

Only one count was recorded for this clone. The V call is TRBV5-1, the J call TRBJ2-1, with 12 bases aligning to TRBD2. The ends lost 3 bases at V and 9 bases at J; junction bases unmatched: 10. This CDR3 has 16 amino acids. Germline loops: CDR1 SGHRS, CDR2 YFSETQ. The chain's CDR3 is CASSWVTSGSGGEQFF. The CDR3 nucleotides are TGCGCCAGCAGCTGGGTGACTAGCGGGAGTGGGGGTGAGCAGTTCTTC.

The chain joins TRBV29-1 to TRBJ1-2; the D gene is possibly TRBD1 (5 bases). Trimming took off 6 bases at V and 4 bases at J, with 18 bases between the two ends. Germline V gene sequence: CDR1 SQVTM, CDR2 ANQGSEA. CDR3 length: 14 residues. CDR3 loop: CSVRAGARAYGYTF. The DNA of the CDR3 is TGCAGCGTCCGGGCTGGGGCGCGCGCCTATGGCTACACCTTC.

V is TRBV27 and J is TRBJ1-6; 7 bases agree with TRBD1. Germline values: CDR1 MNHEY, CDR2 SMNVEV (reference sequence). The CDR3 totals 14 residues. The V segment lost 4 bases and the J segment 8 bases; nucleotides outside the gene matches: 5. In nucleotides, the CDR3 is TGTGCCAGCAGTTCCCGACAGGGTTATTCACCCCTCCACTTT. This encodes CASSSRQGYSPLHF.

The CDR3 here is CASSFRGDYTGELFF. In nucleotides, the CDR3 is TGTGCCAGCAGCTTTCGCGGAGACTACACCGGGGAGCTGTTTTTT. V gene TRBV7-6 combines with J gene TRBJ2-2; D uncertain. Deletions cut 3 bases from V and 3 bases from J, with 11 bases between. This CDR3 has 15 residues. The germline V gene has CDR1 SGHVS and CDR2 FNYEAQ.

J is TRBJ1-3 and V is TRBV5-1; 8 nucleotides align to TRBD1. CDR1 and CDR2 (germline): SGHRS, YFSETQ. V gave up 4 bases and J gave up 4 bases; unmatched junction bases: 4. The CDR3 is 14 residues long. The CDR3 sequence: CASSPGGSGNTIYF. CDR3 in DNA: TGCGCCAGCAGCCCAGGGGGCTCGGGAAACACCATATATTTT.

The CDR3 here is CASSLADSFNEKLFF. CDR3 sequence (DNA): TGCGCCAGCAGCTTGGCGGACAGCTTTAATGAAAAACTGTTTTTT. The chain carries TRBV5-1 and TRBJ1-4, with D possibly matching TRBD1 (6 bases). CDR1 is SGHRS and CDR2 is YFSETQ in the germline V gene. The ends were cut back, 0 bases at V and 4 bases at J, with 10 bases in the middle. This CDR3 region has 15 residues.

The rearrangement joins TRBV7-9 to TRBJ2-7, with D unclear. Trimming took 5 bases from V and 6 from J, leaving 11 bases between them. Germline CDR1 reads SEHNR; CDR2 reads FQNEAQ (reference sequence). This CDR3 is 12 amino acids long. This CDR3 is CASSPVSAEQYF. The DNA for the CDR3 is TGTGCCAGCAGCCCGGTAAGTGCCGAGCAGTACTTC.

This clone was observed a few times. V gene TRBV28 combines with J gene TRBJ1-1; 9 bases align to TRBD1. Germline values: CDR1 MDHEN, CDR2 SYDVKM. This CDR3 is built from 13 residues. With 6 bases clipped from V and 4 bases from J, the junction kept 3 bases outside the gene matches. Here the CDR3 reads CASSRDRVTEAFF. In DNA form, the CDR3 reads TGTGCCAGCAGCCGGGACAGGGTCACTGAAGCTTTCTTT.

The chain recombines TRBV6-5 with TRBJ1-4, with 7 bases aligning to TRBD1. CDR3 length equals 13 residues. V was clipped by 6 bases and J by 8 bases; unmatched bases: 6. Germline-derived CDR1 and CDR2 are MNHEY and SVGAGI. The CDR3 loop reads CASSRQGGEKLFF. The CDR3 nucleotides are TGTGCCAGCAGCCGACAGGGTGGCGAAAAACTGTTTTTT.